This TCR beta chain was sequenced in a study of cytomegalovirus exposure and HLA in healthy donors. Overall study results and limits: Cytomegalovirus association was listed for about 160 TCR beta chains. Many donors shared some public TCRs, even though most TCR sequences were rare.

Sequenced by immunoSEQ multiplex PCR; TCRdb stores in-frame clones only, minus some. The data show about 280,000 clones, with approximately 87% seen just once and approximately 0.95% held by the top ten. In regard to this clone: Its antigen is as yet unknown.

V shed 6 bases and J 9 bases; nucleotides not matched to a gene: 6. The CDR3 is 13 residues long. The germline V gene has CDR1 WSHSY and CDR2 SAAADI. The sequencing sample was made of PBMCs. V gene TRBV10-2 combines with J gene TRBJ2-1, with 9 bases aligning to TRBD1. The TCR was taken from a woman aged 18 to 35 in good health and CMV-seronegative. The CDR3 DNA is TGCGCCAGCAGGGGACAGGGAGGCGGTGAGCAGTTCTTC. The encoded protein is CASRGQGGGEQFF.